This T cell receptor beta chain derives from a study of beta chain features in type 1 diabetes. Every bit of the isolated RNA underwent reverse transcription, so sequencing read expressed TCRB transcripts. Deep immunoSEQ sequencing covered naive, central memory and regulatory T cell samples. The method was immunoSEQ multiplex PCR; TCRdb's version includes in-frame clones alone and lacks a portion of them. The table includes some 400,000 clones, less than 15% detected once. Study results and limitations: The naive, central memory and Treg TCRB repertoires looked more alike in patients than they did in healthy donors.

The authors took one heparinised blood draw, averaging roughly 120 mL, from each donor. As concerns this clone: Its antigen is still unknown.

V shed 4 bases and J 5 bases; nucleotides not matched to a gene: 11. Germline CDR1 SQVTM, CDR2 ANQGSEA. The CDR3 has 15 amino acids. The clonotype comes from a woman younger than 35 in good health. The genes are TRBV29-1 and TRBJ2-5, with 9 bases that match TRBD1. Sequenced input: naive CD4+ T cells from blood. CDR3 sequence (DNA): TGCAGCGTTGGGAGGGGACAGGGTACGGGGGAGACCCAGTACTTC. Its translation is CSVGRGQGTGETQYF.